This T cell receptor (beta chain) was sequenced for a study of blood T cells in healthy people across ages. Study-level results: Higher diversity, along with more naive CD4+ cells, distinguished long-lived donors from aged donors.

Alongside a J-beta primer mix, a sample-barcoded 5' primer served in a second PCR lasting about 7 to 11 cycles. Researchers report that a template-switch adaptor with 12 random nucleotides tagged each cDNA molecule. TCRdb re-analysed the 5' RACE reads in MiXCR, keeping a single row per CDR3 protein. The sample contains nearly 800,000 distinct CDR3 sequences, 56% of which appear only once. Points on this clonotype: Its antigen is undetermined.

The sequence derives from a man aged 35-49 years in good health. The sequenced material came from blood.

The CDR3 DNA reads as TGTGCCAGCAGCCCGACTACCGTCAGCCCCCAAGAGACCCAGTACTTC. Amino acid sequence: CASSPTTVSPQETQYF. V usage is TRBV9 and J usage is TRBJ2-5, with D perhaps TRBD2 (5 bases). The CDR3 consists of 16 residues. Germline-derived CDR1 and CDR2 are SGDLS and YYNGEE. The V end lost 4 bases, the J end lost 1 base, and 17 bases lay between the germline ends.